This T cell receptor (beta chain) was obtained from a study of OX40 agonist ivuxolimab in advanced cancers. Turning to the study itself: Patients in the trial were receiving intravenous ivuxolimab every 2 weeks, at doses of 0.01 to 10 mg/kg. Study-wide points: Certain nonresponding patients likewise had low normalized T-cell clonal expansion.

For this clone: The antigen is unknown.

The ends lost 4 bases at V and 3 bases at J; junction bases unmatched: 7. Germline V gene lookup returns CDR1 SNHLY and CDR2 FYNNEI. The CDR3 length is 15 residues. Here immunoSEQ multiplex PCR was the method, and the copy in TCRdb shows in-frame clones only, minus some. This repertoire shows just under 65,000 clones, 84% found once; its top ten account for roughly 9.8%. This chain connects TRBV2 to TRBJ2-7; 9 bases match TRBD1. Specimen: CD4+ or CD8+ T cells sorted from blood, collected in a trial of the OX40 agonist ivuxolimab. This receptor was obtained from an adult with an advanced solid tumor such as melanoma, head and neck, liver or kidney cancer. The CDR3 nucleotides are TGTGCCAGCAGTGTCCTTCTGGGACAGGGCTACGAGCAGTACTTC. As protein: CASSVLLGQGYEQYF.